This T cell receptor (beta chain) is from a study of blood T cells in healthy people across ages. The study, taken as a whole, reports: Using unsorted PBMCs precluded a conclusive naive versus antigen-experienced comparison.

PCR was performed a second time for about 6 to 12 cycles using a sample-barcoded 5' primer and a J-beta primer mix. Every cDNA was tagged by a template-switch adaptor with 12 random nucleotides. TCRdb used MiXCR to reprocess the 5' RACE reads, holding one entry per CDR3 protein. The table has 870,000 or so distinct CDR3 sequences, 29% seen once. This clonotype was recorded a few times. Its antigen is currently unknown. The CDR3 extends over 20 amino acids. The chain links TRBV1 to TRBJ2-4; TRBD1, as called in the table, went unchecked against the DNA. TRBV1 is annotated as a pseudogene. This TCR came from an elderly woman in good health. The sequencing sample was made of blood. In DNA form, the CDR3 reads TGCACCAGCAGCCAAGCCTACGGACCGGGACGCCTACTAGCCAAAAACATTCAGTACTTC. Protein product: CTSSQAYGPGRLLAKNIQYF.